This T cell receptor beta chain was obtained from a study of spatial heterogeneity in lung cancer. Looking at the study overall: Compared with alpha-chain sequences, beta-chain sequences were consistently detected in greater numbers.

The library protocol tagged each TCR cDNA with a unique molecular identifier. From the 5' RACE reads, TCRdb called clonotypes with MiXCR, one entry per CDR3 protein. The sample lists 25,000 or so distinct CDR3 sequences, 13% seen once, with roughly 25% in the top ten. Time point: sample taken at primary tumor resection. The input material, whole RNA from tumor, nontumor lung or frozen PBMC, was sequenced unsorted. The donors were about 72 patients with non-small cell lung cancer that was early-stage and untreated. The CDR3 runs to 15 residues. CDR1 is SEHNR, CDR2 FQNEAQ, per germline (reference sequence). The V gene end was trimmed by 1 base and the J gene end by 4 bases; junction bases not matched to a gene: 4. This clonotype occurred many times.

Sequencing used PBMCs, obtained at surgery. The receptor was derived from a female donor with early-stage non-small cell lung cancer. The J gene is TRBJ1-1, the V gene TRBV7-9; 9 positions match TRBD1. CDR3 in amino acids: CASSLDRQGGTEAFF. Written as DNA, the CDR3 is TGTGCCAGCAGCTTAGACAGACAGGGGGGCACTGAAGCTTTCTTT.